What follows are 29 T cell receptor beta chains derived from one specimen sequenced in a study of vaccination and CD4 T cells after COVID-19. Indicated treatment: roughly nine-day PBMC culture with coronavirus spike peptide pools or control peptides (ViraFEST assay). An Oncomine TCR Beta short-read assay was used to sequence the DNA from cultured CD4+ T cells. MiXCR, applied by TCRdb to the PCR reads, yields one record per CDR3 protein. Here the sample spans some 18,000 distinct CDR3 sequences, about two fifths being singletons. Their antigens are not known. The sample here was CD4+ T cells from blood, cultured in vitro, taken after SARS-CoV-2 vaccination. Receptor source: a human donor who had recovered from COVID-19.

This clonotype showed up just a few times. The rearrangement links TRBV7-9 to TRBJ2-7; D remains unclear. The CDR3 has 15 residues. Per germline, CDR1 SEHNR and CDR2 FQNEAQ (reference sequence). Trimming took off 3 bases at V and 0 bases at J, with 12 bases between the two ends. The CDR3 sequence is CASSLSSPSSYEQYF. CDR3 nucleotides: TGTGCCAGCAGCTTGAGCAGTCCTAGCTCCTACGAGCAGTACTTC.

V is TRBV20-1 and J is TRBJ2-1, with D perhaps TRBD2 (6 bases). There are 14 residues in the CDR3. V was clipped by 7 bases and J by 3 bases, with 16 bases between them. CDR1 DFQATT and CDR2 SNEGSKA come from the germline V gene (reference sequence). CDR3 sequence (DNA): TGCAGTGTTTCGGGGGAGCGGGTCTACAATGAGCAGTTCTTC. Translated: CSVSGERVYNEQFF.

This clonotype was counted only a few times. The V call is TRBV29-1, the J call TRBJ1-5, with D perhaps matching TRBD1 (5 bases). The CDR3 is 13 amino acids. From germline, CDR1 is SQVTM and CDR2 ANQGSEA. The CDR3 is CSVQQGLNQPQHF. In nucleotides, the CDR3 is TGCAGTGTCCAGCAGGGCCTAAATCAGCCCCAGCATTTT. The variable domain in full, completed from reference TRBV29-1 and TRBJ1-5, reads SAVISQKPSRDICQRGTSLTIQCQVDSQVTMMFWYRQQPGQSLTLIATANQGSEATYESGFVIDKFPISRPNLTFSTLTVSNMSPEDSSIYLCSVQQGLNQPQHFGDGTRLSIL.

The chain couples TRBV12-3 or TRBV12-4 to TRBJ1-5; D unclear. The CDR3 consists of 15 residues. Trimming left V 1 base short and J 1 base short, with 8 bases between. CDR3 sequence (DNA): TGTGCCAGCAGTTTAGGACGTCGGAGCAATCAGCCCCAGCATTTT. Its translation: CASSLGRRSNQPQHF.

This rearrangement joins TRBV30 to TRBJ2-1, with D possibly TRBD2 on 6 matching bases. V lost 6 bases, J lost 7 bases, and 13 bases lay in between. Germline-derived CDR1 and CDR2 are GTSNPN and SVGIG (reference sequence). CDR3 size: 12 residues. The CDR3 nucleotides are TGTGCCTGCGGCCTAGCGAGTAATGAGCAGTTCTTC. It codes for CACGLASNEQFF.

V usage is TRBV7-2 and J usage is TRBJ1-1; 8 bases match TRBD1. Trimming cost V 5 bases and J 0 bases; bases outside gene matches: 5. The CDR3 spans 15 residues. CDR1 and CDR2 (germline): SGHTA, FQGNSA. The CDR3 DNA follows: TGTGCCAGCAGCCCGCGGACAGGGATGAACACTGAAGCTTTCTTT. Translating it yields CASSPRTGMNTEAFF. The variable domain in full, completed from reference TRBV7-2 and TRBJ1-1, reads GAGVSQSPSNKVTEKGKDVELRCDPISGHTALYWYRQSLGQGLEFLIYFQGNSAPDKSGLPSDRFSAERTGGSVSTLTIQRTQQEDSAVYLCASSPRTGMNTEAFFGQGTRLTVV.

This clonotype turned up a few times. CDR3 sequence reads: CASSLATGPASEAFF. CDR3 nucleotide sequence: TGTGCCAGCAGCTTAGCCACGGGGCCTGCTAGTGAAGCTTTCTTT. This chain links TRBV7-8 with TRBJ1-1, with D possibly matching TRBD1 (5 bases). Germline CDR1 and CDR2: SGHVS and FQNEAQ. The V and J ends lost 0 bases and 7 bases respectively, with 15 bases between them. CDR3 size: 15 residues.

The chain employs TRBV20-1 and TRBJ2-5, with 8 bases fitting TRBD2. V gave up 1 base and J gave up 2 bases; unmatched junction bases: 6. The CDR3 is 15 amino acids. CDR1 is DFQATT and CDR2 is SNEGSKA in the germline V gene (reference sequence). The CDR3 nucleotides are TGCAGTGCTAGAGGCGAGCGGGGGTTACAAGAGACCCAGTACTTC. This codes for CSARGERGLQETQYF.

The V gene is TRBV20-1, the J gene TRBJ2-7; possible D gene TRBD2, 6 bases. This CDR3 contains 11 residues. The V end was cut by 6 bases, the J end by 5 bases, with 11 bases between. Germline V CDR1 and CDR2: DFQATT, SNEGSKA (reference sequence). CDR3 protein: CSARWGDEQYF. The CDR3 nucleotides are TGCAGTGCCCGATGGGGGGACGAGCAGTACTTC.

This clonotype was observed a few times. The CDR3 loop is CAISDGQGGKTQYF. As DNA, the CDR3 is TGTGCCATCAGTGACGGACAGGGGGGAAAGACCCAGTACTTC. The V and J genes are TRBV10-3 and TRBJ2-5; 10 nucleotides line up with TRBD1. This CDR3 has 14 residues. Germline V gene sequence: CDR1 ENHRY, CDR2 SYGVKD. The junction had 4 bases not matched to a gene; V was cut back by 3 bases and J by 6 bases.

In its sample, this clonotype was seen a few times. CDR3 bases: TGCAGTGTGAAGGCAGGAAACACCATATATTTT. As protein: CSVKAGNTIYF. The V call is TRBV20-1, the J call TRBJ1-3; D remains ambiguous. Trimming pared 7 bases from V and 4 bases from J, leaving 8 bases between. CDR1 is DFQATT and CDR2 is SNEGSKA in the germline V gene (reference sequence). This CDR3 comprises 11 residues.

V is TRBV7-2 and J is TRBJ1-5; 7 nucleotides align to TRBD1. The CDR3 covers 14 residues. Germline V gene data show CDR1 as SGHTA and CDR2 as FQGNSA. Trimming at V came to 3 bases and at J to 3 bases, leaving 2 bases not matched to a gene. In nucleotides, the CDR3 is TGTGCCAGCAGCTTGACAGGGACCAATCAGCCCCAGCATTTT. Its translation is CASSLTGTNQPQHF.

The CDR3 nucleotides are TGTGCCAGCACCGCGATGGACGAGCAGTACTTC. Translated, it gives CASTAMDEQYF. This sequence joins TRBV28 and TRBJ2-7, with unresolved D. The CDR3 is 11 residues long. Between the trimmed V and J ends, which lost 7 bases and 5 bases, there was a span of 9 bases. Germline CDR1 MDHEN, CDR2 SYDVKM. Based on the CDR3 plus reference TRBV28 and TRBJ2-7, the full variable domain is DVKVTQSSRYLVKRTGEKVFLECVQDMDHENMFWYRQDPGLGLRLIYFSYDVKMKEKGDIPEGYSVSREKKERFSLILESASTNQTSMYLCASTAMDEQYFGPGTRLTVT.

The rearrangement uses TRBV5-1 and TRBJ2-3; D is uncertain. Trimming took off 6 bases at V and 1 base at J, with 9 bases between the two ends. CDR1 is SGHRS and CDR2 is YFSETQ in the germline V gene. The CDR3 extends over 13 amino acids. The CDR3 loop is CASKSSGTDTQYF. For the CDR3, the DNA is TGCGCCAGCAAATCCAGTGGCACAGATACGCAGTATTTT. The full variable domain, in which reference TRBV5-1 and TRBJ2-3 provide the parts outside the CDR3, is KAGVTQTPRYLIKTRGQQVTLSCSPISGHRSVSWYQQTPGQGLQFLFEYFSETQRNKGNFPGRFSGRQFSNSRSEMNVSTLELGDSALYLCASKSSGTDTQYFGPGTRLTVL.

This sequence joins TRBV7-2 and TRBJ1-2; perhaps TRBD1 as D (6 bases). Germline V gene data show CDR1 as SGHTA and CDR2 as FQGNSA. The CDR3 covers 14 residues. Between the trimmed V and J ends, which lost 3 bases and 4 bases, there was a span of 12 bases. The CDR3 DNA follows: TGTGCCAGCAGCTTCTACAGGGAGAGCTATGGCTACACCTTC. This sequence encodes CASSFYRESYGYTF.

J is TRBJ1-1 and V is TRBV20-1; a possible D gene is TRBD1 (6 bases). The CDR3 spans 13 residues. Trimming cost V 4 bases and J 0 bases, with 9 bases left between them. The germline CDR1 and CDR2 sequences are DFQATT and SNEGSKA (reference sequence). The CDR3 DNA follows: TGCAGTGCTACCCGGACAGTGAACACTGAAGCTTTCTTT. Its protein is CSATRTVNTEAFF.

The rearrangement links TRBV28 to TRBJ2-7; D gene ambiguous. The V gene lost 5 bases and the J gene lost 5 bases, with 13 bases spanning the gap. This CDR3 has 13 residues. The V gene's germline CDR1 is MDHEN and CDR2 SYDVKM. The CDR3 sequence: CASSRRSINEQYF. CDR3 DNA: TGTGCCAGCAGTCGCAGGAGTATCAACGAGCAGTACTTC. The complete variable domain, with remaining parts taken from reference TRBV28 and TRBJ2-7, reads DVKVTQSSRYLVKRTGEKVFLECVQDMDHENMFWYRQDPGLGLRLIYFSYDVKMKEKGDIPEGYSVSREKKERFSLILESASTNQTSMYLCASSRRSINEQYFGPGTRLTVT.

This clonotype occurred a few times. This chain uses TRBV28 with TRBJ1-6; 8 bases match TRBD1. CDR1 and CDR2 from the germline V gene are MDHEN and SYDVKM. The CDR3 has 16 amino acids. V was clipped by 4 bases and J by 7 bases; unmatched bases: 9. The CDR3 region is CASSSTRTGFNSPLHF. For the CDR3, the DNA is TGTGCCAGCAGTTCTACCCGGACAGGGTTCAATTCACCCCTCCACTTT.

This chain joins TRBV20-1 and TRBJ2-1; weak D call: TRBD2 (6 bases). The germline CDR1 and CDR2 sequences are DFQATT and SNEGSKA (reference sequence). The CDR3 is made up of 13 amino acids. Between the trimmed V and J ends, which lost 0 bases and 7 bases, there was a span of 10 bases. The CDR3 reads CSARELTRNEQFF. CDR3 bases: TGCAGTGCTAGAGAGTTGACTAGGAATGAGCAGTTCTTC.

This clonotype came up a few times. The rearrangement joins TRBV20-1 to TRBJ2-3; TRBD2 agrees at 14 bases. From germline, CDR1 is DFQATT and CDR2 SNEGSKA (reference sequence). This CDR3 spans 17 amino acids. The V segment lost 2 bases and the J segment 0 bases; nucleotides outside the gene matches: 4. CDR3: CSARLGTSGRSTDTQYF. Here the CDR3 DNA reads TGCAGTGCTAGATTAGGGACTAGCGGGAGAAGCACAGATACGCAGTATTTT.

This clonotype turned up a few times. V usage is TRBV11-3 and J usage is TRBJ1-1; D not certain. Trimming took off 1 base at V and 1 base at J, with 10 bases between the two ends. CDR3 length equals 15 residues. Germline V gives CDR1 SGHNT, CDR2 YENEEA. The chain's CDR3 is CASSLVLAGNTEAFF. For the CDR3, the DNA is TGTGCCAGCAGCTTAGTTTTGGCGGGGAACACTGAAGCTTTCTTT.

The chain couples TRBV11-2 to TRBJ2-7, with 11 bases aligning to TRBD2. V was clipped by 1 base and J by 4 bases; unmatched bases: 3. Germline lookup yields CDR1 SGHAT and CDR2 FQNNGV. This CDR3 comprises 15 residues. The CDR3 DNA reads as TGTGCCAGCAGCTTAGTAGGGACTAGCGGTTACGAGCAGTACTTC. Translation gives CASSLVGTSGYEQYF.

This chain uses TRBV6-2 or TRBV6-3 with TRBJ2-7, with 11 bases lining up with TRBD2. The CDR3 is 15 residues long. CDR1 is MNHEY and CDR2 is SVGEGT in the germline V gene. The trim removed 6 bases at V and 1 base at J, leaving 5 bases unmatched. CDR3: CASRGGLAVSYEQYF. CDR3 nucleotides: TGTGCCAGCAGGGGGGGACTAGCGGTTTCCTACGAGCAGTACTTC.

Only a few counts were recorded for this clonotype. The rearrangement links TRBV6-1 to TRBJ2-7; D remains ambiguous. The V end lost 1 base, the J end lost 1 base, and 2 bases lay between the germline ends. The CDR3 extends over 12 amino acids. Germline CDR1 and CDR2: MNHNS and SASEGT. Here the CDR3 reads CASSEVSYEQYF. In DNA, the CDR3 is TGTGCCAGCAGTGAAGTATCCTACGAGCAGTACTTC.

Turning to this clonotype: The junction and the germline gene differ at one end; a read error may be behind it. The DNA for the CDR3 is TGTGCCAGCAGCCAAGACCAAGTTCTCTGGTTC. Encoded protein: CASSQDQVLWF. The chain carries TRBV4-2 and TRBJ2-4, with D hard to call. This CDR3 has 11 residues. Germline CDR1 LGHNA, CDR2 YNFKEQ.

The table lists this clonotype with a few counts. The chain combines TRBV20-1 with TRBJ1-6, with D unclear. Germline lookup yields CDR1 DFQATT and CDR2 SNEGSKA (reference sequence). This CDR3 has 12 residues. Trimming shortened V by 1 base and J by 9 bases, and 7 bases separated the two germline ends. As DNA, the CDR3 is TGCAGTGCTAGAGGGCCTTCTTCACCCCTCCACTTT. Translating gives CSARGPSSPLHF.

This clonotype has more than one count but fewer than ten. The chain links TRBV6-5 to TRBJ2-3; TRBD2 might be the D (6 bases). Trimming removed 0 bases from V and 0 bases from J, with 10 bases in between. This CDR3 region has 16 residues. CDR1 and CDR2 (germline): MNHEY, SVGAGI. CDR3 sequence: CASSYSPGTSTDTQYF. In nucleotides, the CDR3 is TGTGCCAGCAGTTACTCGCCGGGGACTAGCACAGATACGCAGTATTTT.

The chain couples TRBV11-3 to TRBJ2-2, with D hard to call. The CDR3 loop spans 13 amino acids. Deletions cut 5 bases from V and 6 bases from J, with 10 bases between. Germline assignment: CDR1 SGHNT and CDR2 YENEEA. The CDR3 protein is CASSRATPGELFF. CDR3 sequence (DNA): TGTGCCAGCAGCCGGGCCACGCCCGGGGAGCTGTTTTTT. Full variable domain (rest looked up from reference TRBV11-3 and TRBJ2-2): EAGVVQSPRYKIIEKKQPVAFWCNPISGHNTLYWYLQNLGQGPELLIRYENEEAVDDSQLPKDRFSAERLKGVDSTLKIQPAELGDSAVYLCASSRATPGELFFGEGSRLTVL.

This chain links TRBV7-3 with TRBJ2-5; D tentatively reads TRBD1 or TRBD2 (6 bases each). Trimming removed 2 bases at V and 5 bases at J, with 12 bases between. From germline, CDR1 is SGHTA and CDR2 FQGTGA. CDR3 length equals 14 residues. This CDR3 reads CASSLGGGLETQYF. The CDR3 nucleotides are TGTGCCAGCAGCTTAGGTGGGGGGCTGGAGACCCAGTACTTC.